This T cell receptor beta chain emerged from a study of OX40 agonist ivuxolimab in advanced cancers. Whole-study context: Patients took ivuxolimab, an agonistic anti-OX40 (CD134) antibody. Ivuxolimab was delivered to patients intravenously every 2 weeks at doses spanning 0.01 to 10 mg/kg.

Only in-frame clones appear in the TCRdb table, and some are missing; sequencing was by immunoSEQ multiplex PCR. The sample comprises some 67,000 clones, 88% of which are singletons, and about 0.6% rests with the top ten. In germline, CDR1 is LGHNT, CDR2 FRNRAP. This CDR3 contains 15 residues. The J segment lost 5 bases and the V segment lost 6 bases, leaving 8 bases of the junction unmatched. With respect to this clone: What it binds is unknown.

Study-wide points: More expanded clones were found, on average, in CD8+ than in CD4+ T cells. Expansion of clones was among the lowest in partial responders at 0.1-3.0 mg/kg.

The specimen was CD4+ or CD8+ T cells sorted from blood, collected in a trial of the OX40 agonist ivuxolimab. The chain recombines TRBV12-5 with TRBJ1-5, with 9 bases that match TRBD1. This clonotype originated in an adult with an advanced solid tumor such as melanoma, head and neck, liver or kidney cancer. The CDR3 DNA reads as TGTGCTAGTGGCACCGACAGGGGGAATCATCAGCCCCAGCATTTT. Protein product: CASGTDRGNHQPQHF.